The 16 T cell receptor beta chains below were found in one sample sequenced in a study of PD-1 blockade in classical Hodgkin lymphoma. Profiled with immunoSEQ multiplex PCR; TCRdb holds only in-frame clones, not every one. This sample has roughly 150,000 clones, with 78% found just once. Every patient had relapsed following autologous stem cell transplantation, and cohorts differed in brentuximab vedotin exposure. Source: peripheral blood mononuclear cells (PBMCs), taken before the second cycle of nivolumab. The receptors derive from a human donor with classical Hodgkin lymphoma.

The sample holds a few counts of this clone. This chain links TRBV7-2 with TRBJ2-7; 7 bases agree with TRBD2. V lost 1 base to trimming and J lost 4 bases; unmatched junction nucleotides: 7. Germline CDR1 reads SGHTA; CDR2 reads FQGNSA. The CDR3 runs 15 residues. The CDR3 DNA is TGTGCCAGCAGCTTAGGGCTAGCGGTGTCATACGAGCAGTACTTC. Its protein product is CASSLGLAVSYEQYF.

This CDR3 is CASSLDSAYEQYF. In nucleotides, the CDR3 is TGTGCCAGCAGCTTAGACAGCGCCTACGAGCAGTACTTC. This sequence joins TRBV7-9 and TRBJ2-7; no firm D call. Germline V gene data show CDR1 as SEHNR and CDR2 as FQNEAQ (reference sequence). This CDR3 comprises 13 residues. Trimming cost V 1 base and J 2 bases, with 6 bases left between them.

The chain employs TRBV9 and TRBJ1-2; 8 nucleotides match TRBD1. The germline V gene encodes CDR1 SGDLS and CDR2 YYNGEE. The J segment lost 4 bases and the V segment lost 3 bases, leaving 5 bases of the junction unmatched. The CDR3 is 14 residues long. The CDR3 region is CASSAPGGFYGYTF. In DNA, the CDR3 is TGTGCCAGCAGCGCCCCAGGGGGCTTCTATGGCTACACCTTC. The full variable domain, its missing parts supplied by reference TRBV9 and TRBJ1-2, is DSGVTQTPKHLITATGQRVTLRCSPRSGDLSVYWYQQSLDQGLQFLIQYYNGEERAKGNILERFSAQQFPDLHSELNLSSLELGDSALYFCASSAPGGFYGYTFGSGTRLTVV.

The CDR3, as DNA: TGTGCCAGCAGCCCTTACCCTAGCGGGGGGGCCGTCGGGGAGCTGTTTTTT. Translated: CASSPYPSGGAVGELFF. The V call is TRBV7-3, the J call TRBJ2-2; 12 positions agree with TRBD2. V lost 5 bases, J lost 7 bases, and 11 bases stayed unmatched. This CDR3 has 17 residues. Germline-derived CDR1 and CDR2 are SGHTA and FQGTGA.

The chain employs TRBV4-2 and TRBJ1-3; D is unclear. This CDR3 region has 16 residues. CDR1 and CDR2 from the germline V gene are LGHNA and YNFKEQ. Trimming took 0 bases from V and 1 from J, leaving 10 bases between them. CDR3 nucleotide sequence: TGTGCCAGCAGCCAAGATCGTCGGGCGTCTGGAAACACCATATATTTT. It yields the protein CASSQDRRASGNTIYF.

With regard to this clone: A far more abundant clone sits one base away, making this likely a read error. The CDR3 nucleotides are TGTGCCAGCAGCTTAGCAGAGAACACTGAAGCTTTCTTT. Encoded protein: CASSLAENTEAFF. This chain links TRBV7-2 with TRBJ1-1, with D hard to call. V was cut by 0 bases and J by 1 base, with 3 bases left in between. The V gene's germline CDR1 is SGHTA and CDR2 FQGNSA. CDR3 size: 13 residues.

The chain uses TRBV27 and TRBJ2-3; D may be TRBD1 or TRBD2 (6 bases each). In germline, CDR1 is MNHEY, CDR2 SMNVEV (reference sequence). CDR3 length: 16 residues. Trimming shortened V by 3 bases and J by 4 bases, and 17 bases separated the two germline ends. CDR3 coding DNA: TGTGCCAGCAGTTTCGAACTAGGGGGGACGGCAGATACGCAGTATTTT. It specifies CASSFELGGTADTQYF.

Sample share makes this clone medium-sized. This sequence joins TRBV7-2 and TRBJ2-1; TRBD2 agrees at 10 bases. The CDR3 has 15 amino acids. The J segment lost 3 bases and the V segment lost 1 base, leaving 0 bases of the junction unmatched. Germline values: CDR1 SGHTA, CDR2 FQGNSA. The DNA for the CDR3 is TGTGCCAGCAGCTTAGGGACTAGCGGCTACAATGAGCAGTTCTTC. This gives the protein CASSLGTSGYNEQFF.

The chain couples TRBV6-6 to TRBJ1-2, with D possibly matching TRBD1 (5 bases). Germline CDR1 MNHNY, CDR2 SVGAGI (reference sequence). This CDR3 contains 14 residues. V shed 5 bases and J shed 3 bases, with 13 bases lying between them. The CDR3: CASSLQGIDYGYTF. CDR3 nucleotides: TGTGCCAGCAGTCTCCAGGGTATTGACTATGGCTACACCTTC.

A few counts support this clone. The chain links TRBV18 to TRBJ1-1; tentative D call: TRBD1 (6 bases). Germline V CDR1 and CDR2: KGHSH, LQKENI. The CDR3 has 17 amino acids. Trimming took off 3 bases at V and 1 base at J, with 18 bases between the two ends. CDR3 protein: CASSPLTGIGPNTEAFF. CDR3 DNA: TGTGCCAGCTCACCGTTAACAGGGATTGGTCCGAACACTGAAGCTTTCTTT.

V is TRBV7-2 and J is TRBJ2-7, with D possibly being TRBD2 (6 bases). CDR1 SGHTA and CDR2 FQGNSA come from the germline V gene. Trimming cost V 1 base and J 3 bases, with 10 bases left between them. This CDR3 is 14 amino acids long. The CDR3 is CASSLVPGGYEQYF. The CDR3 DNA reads TGTGCCAGCAGCTTAGTCCCCGGGGGCTACGAGCAGTACTTC.

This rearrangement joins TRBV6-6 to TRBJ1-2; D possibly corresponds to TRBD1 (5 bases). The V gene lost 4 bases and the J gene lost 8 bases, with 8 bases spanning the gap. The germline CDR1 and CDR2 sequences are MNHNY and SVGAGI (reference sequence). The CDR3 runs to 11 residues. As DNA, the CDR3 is TGTGCCAGCAGTTCGACAGTAGGCTACACCTTC. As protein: CASSSTVGYTF.

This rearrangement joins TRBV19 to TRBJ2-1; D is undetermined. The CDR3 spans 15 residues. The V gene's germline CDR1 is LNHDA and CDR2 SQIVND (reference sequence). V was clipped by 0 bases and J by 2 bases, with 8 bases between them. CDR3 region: CASSIDGMTYNEQFF. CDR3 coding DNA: TGTGCCAGTAGTATAGACGGCATGACCTACAATGAGCAGTTCTTC. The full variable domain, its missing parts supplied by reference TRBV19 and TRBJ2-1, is DGGITQSPKYLFRKEGQNVTLSCEQNLNHDAMYWYRQDPGQGLRLIYYSQIVNDFQKGDIAEGYSVSREKKESFPLTVTSAQKNPTAFYLCASSIDGMTYNEQFFGPGTRLTVL.

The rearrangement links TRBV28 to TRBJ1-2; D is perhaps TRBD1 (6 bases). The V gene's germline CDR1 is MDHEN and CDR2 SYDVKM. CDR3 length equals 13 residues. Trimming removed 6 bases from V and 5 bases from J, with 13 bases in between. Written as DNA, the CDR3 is TGTGCCAGCAGCCCGTCGGGGGCGTATGGCTACACCTTC. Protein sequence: CASSPSGAYGYTF.

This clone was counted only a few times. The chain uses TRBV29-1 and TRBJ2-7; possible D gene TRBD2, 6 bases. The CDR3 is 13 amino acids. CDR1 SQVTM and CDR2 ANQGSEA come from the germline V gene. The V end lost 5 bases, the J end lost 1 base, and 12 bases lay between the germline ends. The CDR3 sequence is CSVRGRISYEQYF. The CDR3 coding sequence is TGCAGCGTTCGGGGGAGGATATCCTACGAGCAGTACTTC.

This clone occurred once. CDR3 DNA: TGCGCCAGCAGCCAAGATCTGAGGGGGGCCTTTAACTATGGCTACACCTTC. It yields the protein CASSQDLRGAFNYGYTF. The rearrangement links TRBV4-1 to TRBJ1-2, with D perhaps TRBD1 (6 bases). V lost 0 bases and J lost 1, with 15 bases in between. This CDR3 comprises 17 residues. Germline CDR1 is MGHRA and CDR2 is YSYEKL.